What follows describes a single TCR beta chain. Antigen: not known. Between the trimmed V and J ends, which lost 4 bases and 8 bases, there was a span of 12 bases. Looked up from germline, CDR1 is SGHNT and CDR2 is YYREEE (reference sequence). The CDR3 covers 13 residues. Method: immunoSEQ multiplex PCR; TCRdb's copy keeps in-frame clones and lacks some. The sample lists 200,000 to 250,000 clones; roughly 91% were seen once. The entry originates in a study of T cell responses to AZD1222 COVID-19 vaccine. Findings and limits, study-wide: Only 5 to 7 AZD1222 recipients were seropositive at baseline. Spike-specific TCR depth and breadth grew after two AZD1222 doses. The donor group comprised mostly white British people and more females; the analysis possibly underestimated clonal diversity.

This material consisted of peripheral blood, taken on day 0 of MenACWY control vaccination. This TCR was sampled from an adult in good health. The chain carries TRBV5-4 and TRBJ1-4; D is perhaps TRBD1 (5 bases). This CDR3 is CASSLQGVEKLFF. The CDR3 DNA follows: TGTGCCAGCAGCCTGCAGGGTGTGGAAAAACTGTTTTTT. The full variable domain, its missing parts supplied by reference TRBV5-4 and TRBJ1-4, is ETGVTQSPTHLIKTRGQQVTLRCSSQSGHNTVSWYQQALGQGPQFIFQYYREEENGRGNFPPRFSGLQFPNYSSELNVNALELDDSALYLCASSLQGVEKLFFGSGTQLSVL.